Following are 29 T cell receptor beta chains from one sample sequenced in a study of sequential checkpoint blockade in melanoma. Treatment here: randomized to nivolumab then ipilimumab (arm A) or the reverse (arm B). Sequenced by immunoSEQ multiplex PCR; TCRdb stores in-frame clones only, minus some. The table records some 5,800 clones, 70% to 90% of them present only once. Source: CD8+ T cells sorted from blood (inferred from file names), taken from a patient given nivolumab and ipilimumab in sequence. These receptors were collected from a human donor with melanoma.

This chain joins TRBV9 and TRBJ1-2; 7 bases fit TRBD1. This CDR3 is 15 amino acids long. Germline loops: CDR1 SGDLS, CDR2 YYNGEE. V dropped 3 bases and J dropped 3; count of bases not matched to a gene: 8. This chain's CDR3 is CASSATGVPYYGYTF. CDR3 in DNA: TGTGCCAGCAGCGCAACAGGGGTTCCTTACTATGGCTACACCTTC.

V usage is TRBV4-1 and J usage is TRBJ2-7; the match to TRBD1 covers 8 bases. Per the germline V gene, CDR1 is MGHRA and CDR2 is YSYEKL. With 3 bases clipped from V and 2 bases from J, the junction kept 6 bases outside the gene matches. The CDR3 spans 15 residues. In DNA, the CDR3 is TGCGCCAGCAGCCATTCTGGACAGGGCCCCTACGAGCAGTACTTC. This sequence encodes CASSHSGQGPYEQYF.

This chain uses TRBV5-1 with TRBJ2-3, with 9 bases identical to TRBD2. The CDR3 covers 16 residues. Per germline, CDR1 SGHRS and CDR2 YFSETQ. The ends lost 7 bases at V and 4 bases at J; junction bases unmatched: 13. In DNA, the CDR3 is TGCGCCAGCTGGGGGGGACTAGCCACCAGCGCAGATACGCAGTATTTT. Translating it yields CASWGGLATSADTQYF.

The chain couples TRBV7-8 to TRBJ2-3, with TRBD2 matching 8 bases. Germline CDR1 is SGHVS and CDR2 is FQNEAQ. The CDR3 has 15 residues. V was pared by 5 bases and J by 8 bases, with 12 bases of the junction left unmatched. As DNA, the CDR3 is TGTGCCAGCAGCCTGACGGGACTAGGGTTAGGTACGCAGTATTTT. Translating it yields CASSLTGLGLGTQYF.

The chain is built from TRBV18 and TRBJ2-7, with TRBD2 matching 7 bases. The CDR3 sequence is 13 residues long. Germline V CDR1 and CDR2: KGHSH, LQKENI. Trimming at V came to 2 bases and at J to 5 bases, leaving 3 bases not matched to a gene. The CDR3 loop reads CASSPASGDEQYF. DNA for the CDR3: TGTGCCAGCTCACCAGCTAGCGGCGACGAGCAGTACTTC.

Only one count was recorded for this clone. This chain joins TRBV7-2 and TRBJ2-3; 7 bases align to TRBD1. The CDR3 runs to 15 residues. Germline lookup yields CDR1 SGHTA and CDR2 FQGNSA. J was trimmed by 0 bases and V by 1 base; bases with no gene match: 1. The CDR3 DNA is TGTGCCAGCAGCTTAGGGACAGGAAGCACAGATACGCAGTATTTT. Its translation: CASSLGTGSTDTQYF.

The chain links TRBV9 to TRBJ2-1; TRBD2 might be the D (7 bases). The germline V gene encodes CDR1 SGDLS and CDR2 YYNGEE. V shed 4 bases and J shed 4 bases, with 15 bases lying between them. This CDR3 region has 15 residues. Written as DNA, the CDR3 is TGTGCCAGCAGCCTAGGGGGGGGAGTGTACAATGAGCAGTTCTTC. Translating gives CASSLGGGVYNEQFF.

V is TRBV2 and J is TRBJ2-7; a possible D gene is TRBD2 (6 bases). Trimming left V 1 base short and J 3 bases short, with 16 bases between. The germline V gene encodes CDR1 SNHLY and CDR2 FYNNEI. This CDR3 is 16 amino acids long. CDR3 nucleotides: TGTGCCAGCAGTGAAGGGGGAGGCGAGCCCCTCTACGAGCAGTACTTC. This translates into CASSEGGGEPLYEQYF.

As DNA, the CDR3 is TGTGCCACCGGGGGAGGAGACAGAAACTACGAGCAGTACTTC. Translating gives CATGGGDRNYEQYF. The V call is TRBV15, the J call TRBJ2-7, with a possible D match to TRBD2 (6 bases). Germline values: CDR1 LNHNV, CDR2 YYDKDF (reference sequence). Trimming took 8 bases from V and 3 from J, leaving 17 bases between them. The CDR3 sequence is 14 residues long.

This chain links TRBV28 with TRBJ2-3, with 11 nucleotides matching TRBD1. Losses at the gene ends were 6 bases for V and 2 bases for J; bases not matched to a gene: 4. From germline, CDR1 is MDHEN and CDR2 SYDVKM. CDR3 size: 15 residues. CDR3 loop: CASRPGQGDTDTQYF. The CDR3 DNA follows: TGTGCCAGCAGGCCGGGACAGGGGGACACAGATACGCAGTATTTT.

The chain links TRBV15 to TRBJ2-1; unclear D gene. This CDR3 has 12 amino acids. Germline assignment: CDR1 LNHNV and CDR2 YYDKDF (reference sequence). The V end lost 8 bases, the J end lost 6 bases, and 11 bases lay between the germline ends. CDR3 in DNA: TGTGCCACCGAGAGTCCCCCCAATGAGCAGTTCTTC. Its protein product is CATESPPNEQFF.

The V call is TRBV19, the J call TRBJ2-2; 9 bases are a match to TRBD1. Germline V lookup: CDR1 LNHDA, CDR2 SQIVND (reference sequence). V lost 3 bases and J lost 2; bases outside the gene matches: 7. The CDR3 totals 17 residues. CDR3 residues: CASSIADRGVNTGELFF. CDR3 sequence (DNA): TGTGCCAGTAGTATTGCGGACAGGGGAGTAAACACCGGGGAGCTGTTTTTT.

This sequence joins TRBV29-1 and TRBJ2-3; no firm D call. Germline CDR1 and CDR2: SQVTM and ANQGSEA. This CDR3 region has 12 residues. Trimming pared 8 bases from V and 2 bases from J, leaving 11 bases between. CDR3 bases: TGCAGCTTCGCGTGGTCCACAGATACGCAGTATTTT. Its protein product is CSFAWSTDTQYF.

The V and J genes are TRBV27 and TRBJ1-2, with D perhaps TRBD1 (5 bases). There are 16 residues in the CDR3. Germline lookup yields CDR1 MNHEY and CDR2 SMNVEV (reference sequence). V dropped 6 bases and J dropped 0 bases, with 17 bases sitting between them. The CDR3 sequence: CASRSLGTEANYGYTF. The CDR3 DNA reads as TGTGCCAGCAGAAGCCTTGGGACTGAGGCTAACTATGGCTACACCTTC.

This clone was seen just once. The chain couples TRBV25-1 to TRBJ2-5, with 14 bases matching TRBD2. The closer fit of TRBJ2-7 to the DNA end suggests the J call may be wrong. Germline CDR1 and CDR2: MGHDK and SYGVNS. The CDR3 has 17 residues. CDR3 bases: TGTGCCAGCAGTGGTGGGGGACTAGCGGGAGAAGACTACGAGCAGTACTTC. Translating gives CASSGGGLAGEDYEQYF.

The chain uses TRBV28 and TRBJ2-3; maybe TRBD2 (5 bases). The V end was cut by 11 bases, the J end by 0 bases, with 15 bases between. The germline CDR1 and CDR2 sequences are MDHEN and SYDVKM. This CDR3 spans 14 amino acids. The CDR3 protein is CAAVGGPSTDTQYF. CDR3 nucleotides: TGTGCCGCTGTGGGCGGGCCCAGCACAGATACGCAGTATTTT.

This clone was counted a few times. The V and J genes are TRBV5-4 and TRBJ2-1; 11 bases match TRBD2. The CDR3 has 15 amino acids. With 1 base clipped from V and 10 bases from J, the junction kept 7 bases outside the gene matches. The V gene's germline CDR1 is SGHNT and CDR2 YYREEE (reference sequence). The CDR3 region is CASSLLAGGAREQFF. The CDR3 region has the DNA TGTGCCAGCAGCTTGTTAGCGGGAGGGGCCCGGGAGCAGTTCTTC.

The chain has TRBV28 and TRBJ1-4; 7 bases match TRBD1. Germline CDR1 reads MDHEN; CDR2 reads SYDVKM. J gave up 7 bases and V 5 bases, and 10 bases lay outside the gene matches. This CDR3 is 15 amino acids long. Here the CDR3 reads CASSSRDRVGEKLFF. CDR3 sequence (DNA): TGTGCCAGCAGTAGCCGCGACAGGGTCGGTGAAAAACTGTTTTTT. Full variable domain (outside the CDR3, taken from reference TRBV28 and TRBJ1-4): DVKVTQSSRYLVKRTGEKVFLECVQDMDHENMFWYRQDPGLGLRLIYFSYDVKMKEKGDIPEGYSVSREKKERFSLILESASTNQTSMYLCASSSRDRVGEKLFFGSGTQLSVL.

The V and J genes are TRBV4-3 and TRBJ2-7; D perhaps matches TRBD1 (5 bases). CDR1 and CDR2 from the germline V gene are LGHNA and YSLEER. The CDR3 totals 15 residues. Trimming pared 0 bases from V and 4 bases from J, leaving 13 bases between. DNA for the CDR3: TGCGCCAGCAGCCAAGATCGGAGACAGATATACGAGCAGTACTTC. Its protein is CASSQDRRQIYEQYF.

The V and J genes are TRBV6-1 and TRBJ2-1; TRBD2 aligns across 11 bases. Trimming removed 3 bases from V and 0 bases from J; junction bases left unmatched: 7. CDR1 is MNHNS, CDR2 SASEGT, per germline. The CDR3 contains 18 residues. The CDR3 spells CASSEELAGVFSYNEQFF. CDR3 bases: TGTGCCAGCAGTGAGGAACTAGCGGGAGTGTTCTCCTACAATGAGCAGTTCTTC.

The chain joins TRBV28 to TRBJ1-2; 8 bases agree with TRBD1. V lost 4 bases, J lost 3 bases, and 4 bases stayed unmatched. CDR1 is MDHEN, CDR2 SYDVKM, per germline. This CDR3 has 14 residues. The CDR3 reads CASSSTGDYYGYTF. The CDR3 DNA is TGTGCCAGCAGTTCGACAGGGGACTACTATGGCTACACCTTC.

CDR3 residues: CASSDRQGNYEQYF. CDR3 bases: TGTGCCAGCAGTGACAGGCAGGGGAACTACGAGCAGTACTTC. This sequence joins TRBV6-4 and TRBJ2-7, with TRBD1 as a possible D gene (6 bases). This CDR3 has 14 residues. The germline V and J ends were trimmed by 2 bases and 3 bases, with 11 bases remaining between them. In germline, CDR1 is MRHNA, CDR2 SNTAGT.

The rearrangement uses TRBV2 and TRBJ2-5; 8 bases align to TRBD2. The germline gives CDR1 SNHLY, CDR2 FYNNEI. Trimming cost V 6 bases and J 2 bases; bases outside gene matches: 5. CDR3 length: 14 residues. The chain's CDR3 is CASSPLAAQETQYF. CDR3 in DNA: TGTGCCAGCAGCCCACTAGCGGCTCAAGAGACCCAGTACTTC.

The V and J genes are TRBV7-2 and TRBJ1-2, with TRBD1 identical over 8 bases. From germline, CDR1 is SGHTA and CDR2 FQGNSA. CDR3 length: 16 residues. The V segment lost 0 bases and the J segment 4 bases; nucleotides outside the gene matches: 7. The CDR3 DNA follows: TGTGCCAGCAGCTTAGCTAGCAGGGGGCTAGGCTATGGCTACACCTTC. Its protein product is CASSLASRGLGYGYTF.

This clone was seen once. This chain connects TRBV7-9 to TRBJ1-1; D might be TRBD1 (5 bases). The CDR3 extends over 13 amino acids. Trimming removed 5 bases at V and 6 bases at J, with 13 bases between. CDR1 is SEHNR and CDR2 is FQNEAQ in the germline V gene (reference sequence). For the CDR3, the DNA is TGTGCCAGCAGCCCCCTAAGGGGCCCTGAAGCTTTCTTT. This sequence encodes CASSPLRGPEAFF.

This clone is classed as large (0.1 to 1%). V gene TRBV7-9 combines with J gene TRBJ2-7, with 10 bases fitting TRBD2. Germline assignment: CDR1 SEHNR and CDR2 FQNEAQ (reference sequence). J lost 7 bases, V lost 1 base, and 4 bases had no gene match. The CDR3 covers 14 residues. The CDR3 DNA follows: TGTGCCAGCAGCTTAGTAGCGGGGGGAAGGGAGCAGTACTTC. This codes for CASSLVAGGREQYF. The whole variable domain, remainder taken from reference TRBV7-9 and TRBJ2-7, is DTGVSQNPRHKITKRGQNVTFRCDPISEHNRLYWYRQTLGQGPEFLTYFQNEAQLEKSRLLSDRFSAERPKGSFSTLEIQRTEQGDSAMYLCASSLVAGGREQYFGPGTRLTVT.

V gene TRBV19 combines with J gene TRBJ2-7; the match to TRBD2 covers 8 bases. CDR1 is LNHDA and CDR2 is SQIVND in the germline V gene (reference sequence). The V and J ends lost 4 bases and 5 bases, in that order; junction bases with no gene match: 7. This CDR3 spans 14 amino acids. The CDR3 spells CASSRGLDDHEQYF. In nucleotides, the CDR3 is TGTGCCAGTAGTAGGGGACTAGATGACCACGAGCAGTACTTC.

The chain joins TRBV19 to TRBJ2-1, with 11 bases aligning to TRBD2. CDR3 length: 15 amino acids. Germline V gene lookup returns CDR1 LNHDA and CDR2 SQIVND (reference sequence). Trimming removed 6 bases from V and 4 bases from J; junction bases left unmatched: 5. The CDR3 DNA reads TGTGCCAGTAGGGCGACTAGCGGGGAGTACAATGAGCAGTTCTTC. Translation: CASRATSGEYNEQFF.

The J gene is TRBJ2-7, the V gene TRBV7-9; D remains unclear. V lost 4 bases and J lost 2, with 15 bases in between. The CDR3 spans 15 residues. Germline V gives CDR1 SEHNR, CDR2 FQNEAQ (reference sequence). The CDR3 DNA follows: TGTGCCAGCAGCTCTGCAGGAACCCCCACCTACGAGCAGTACTTC. This codes for CASSSAGTPTYEQYF.